This T cell receptor (beta chain) was captured by sequencing in a study of cytomegalovirus exposure and HLA in healthy donors. At the level of the study: A data release that came early held roughly 85 million unique TCRs from HLA-typed donors. Study-wide results and limits: Among TCR beta chains, those listed as cytomegalovirus-associated numbered over 150. CMV antigen specificity was confirmed in vitro for a few CMV-associated chains.

The V end lost 1 base, the J end lost 4 bases, and 11 bases lay between the germline ends. CDR1 is SGDLS, CDR2 YYNGEE, per germline. The CDR3 has 14 residues. PCR primers comprised 60 Vbeta and 13 Jbeta primers. Method: immunoSEQ multiplex PCR; TCRdb's copy keeps in-frame clones and lacks some. The sample includes roughly 150,000 clones, about four fifths of them seen just once. For this clone: No antigen is known for it.

V gene TRBV9 combines with J gene TRBJ1-1; unclear D gene. Material: PBMCs. The receptor comes from a man under 40 in good health and CMV-seronegative. CDR3 loop: CASSVIPDFTEAFF. The DNA for the CDR3 is TGTGCCAGCAGCGTAATCCCAGATTTCACTGAAGCTTTCTTT.